The subject of this entry is one T cell receptor (beta chain). Its antigen is unknown. The input lacks base qualities; no much larger clone sits a single base away. These data come from a study of cytomegalovirus exposure and HLA in healthy donors (dated by TCRdb to 2015 to 2018). Context from the whole study: According to an earlier analysis of several hundred of the donors, 150 million to 200 million T cells yielded roughly 110 million unique TCR beta sequences and less than 300 Gb of sequence data. An early release that covered roughly 600 HLA-typed donors contained about 290 gigabases of sequencing data and about 93 million unique TCR sequences. Among the roughly 400 genotyped donors, approximately 81% belonged to the genetic ancestry cluster associated with self-reported Caucasian donors. The study aimed to test whether signatures of past pathogen exposure could be identified by cataloging public T cell receptors. Using immunosequencing, the study profiled T cell repertoires from 550 to 750 subjects and related those repertoires to cytomegalovirus serostatus. A separate validation cohort of over a hundred different subjects was used in addition to the 666-subject first cohort. To predict cytomegalovirus infection status, the study combined high-throughput TCR immunosequencing, statistical association of individual TCRs with disease status, and machine learning. A later analysis re-examined previously published TCR beta repertoires from 610 or so donors and added high-resolution HLA genotyping to investigate patterns of TCR occurrence. In the later analysis, no new phenotypic data were used to find candidate immune exposures; instead, reliance was placed on TCR beta sequences and their occurrence across donors. An earlier analysis of several hundred of the donors applied high-throughput TCR beta sequencing to assess whether each TCR beta V gene segment acted as functional or pseudogenic. Donor age, sex, ethnicity and CMV serostatus were compiled alongside the repertoire data. A later genetic analysis used genome-wide SNP genotypes for about three fifths of the 666 donors, treating that subset as a discovery cohort. All discovery cohort repertoires had been generated on a single sequencing platform. Class I and class II HLA loci were covered by the typing at four-digit resolution. Typing coverage varied by locus: roughly 629-640 donors for A, B, C, DRB1 and DQB1; approximately 560 for DQA1; over 600 for DPA1; about 450 for DPB1. Roughly 5 DR-DQ haplotypes were handled as single units for association and clustering, since linkage in the cohort was strong. Across around 400 genotyped donors of the cohort, an average of approximately 240,000 unique TCR beta nucleotide sequences per donor were sequenced, and roughly 20% of those sequences were non-productive.

The library was generated by the immunoSEQ multiplex PCR assay. For the multiplex PCR, a mixture combining 60 forward primers for TCR Vbeta segments and 13 reverse primers for TCR Jbeta segments was used. The CDR3 region of rearranged TCR beta genes was amplified from genomic DNA by a multiplex PCR assay. On the Illumina HiSeq System, the amplified TCR beta libraries were sequenced as 87-base-pair reads. The paper's data handling went like this. A later analysis tallied 70 million to 100 million unique TCR beta chains across the 666 repertoires, and some 10 million of those chains were shared by two or more donors. To remove PCR and sequencing errors, raw reads were error-corrected and collapsed into unique sequences using a nearest-neighbor algorithm that merged closely related sequences. Alignment of CDR3 sequences to IMGT reference sequences was used to assign V, D and J gene segments. For a sequence to be retained, a match of at least six nucleotides was required to both a V gene segment and a J gene segment. Rearrangements were called productive when the CDR3 lacked stop codons and stayed in frame with V and J; all others were non-productive. CDR3 was defined by IMGT convention, running from the second conserved V-encoded cysteine to the conserved J-encoded phenylalanine. Sequences without an unambiguous match to a single V gene segment were excluded from the earlier analysis of approximately 560 of the donors. In an earlier analysis of 450 to 700 of the donors, V segments were called functional above 56.7% productive rearrangements and were called segregating when the between-donor standard deviation exceeded 5%. A statistical classification framework was developed to diagnose cytomegalovirus status using the catalog of TCR beta chain sequences. A later analysis assigned V and J genes by comparing TCR nucleotide sequences with IMGT/GENE-DB human TR gene sequences. The TCRdist pipeline was used in a later analysis to assign CDR3 sequences and most-parsimonious VDJ recombination scenarios. In a later analysis, each TCR beta chain was defined by its CDR3 amino acid sequence together with its V-gene family, and reads lacking a unique V-gene family were excluded. To address suspected cross-contamination and a sequencing artifact, a later analysis removed 550 to 750 highly shared, low-generation-probability nucleotide sequences. A later analysis calculated a clonal expansion index for each public chain from normalized within-repertoire ranks of inferred template counts. Generation probabilities in a later analysis came from a VDJ recombination model fitted to out-of-frame rearrangements, and those results were checked against IGoR. In a later analysis, TCR-TCR, TCR-HLA and TCR-CMV co-occurrence was scored with hypergeometric tests, and a repertoire-size bias correction was applied to TCR pairs. False discovery rates were estimated in a later analysis by permuting HLA or CMV assignments 20 times. In a later analysis, co-occurring TCRs were grouped using DBSCAN, and TCRdist sequence similarity was added for clustering within HLA-allele-positive subsets. Repertoires with fewer than 30,000 or more than 120,000 public chains, plus five repertoires with anomalous nucleotide sharing, were excluded from co-occurrence clustering. Not all clones reach the TCRdb copy of this immuneACCESS table, which keeps in-frame sequences only. Checked studies attribute under half of the gap to unresolved V genes and leave the rest unexplained. V, J and clone size reflect that table, while D and trimming were determined from the DNA. A total of approximately 100,000 clones appear in this sample, 55% to 65% of them only once. The top ten hold around 4% of the sample.

Findings and caveats that apply to the study as a whole: A few of the identified cytomegalovirus-associated TCR beta chains were confirmed in vitro to be specific for cytomegalovirus antigens. In an earlier analysis of several hundred of the donors, most TCR beta V segments were observed in productive rearrangements about 90% or about 30% of the time, broadly matching IMGT annotations. The sequencing pipeline was judged likely to have produced a cluster of highly shared sequence variants as a technical artifact. This cohort had only TCR beta chains sequenced, and the lack of alpha or paired-chain data limited which features could be detected. The presence/absence analyses assumed that sequencing depth was roughly uniform across donors, and that assumption may not be true. In both the original and validation cohorts, the classifier was reported to diagnose cytomegalovirus status with high specificity and sensitivity. According to the authors, the approach could potentially be generalized to other disease states and immunological phenotypes. When HLA alleles, especially DR and DQ, strongly co-occurred, attributing TCR associations to individual alleles was difficult. Compared with equally common non-associated chains, HLA-associated TCR beta chains in a later analysis were more clonally expanded and had lower generation probabilities. A total of fewer than 200 TCR beta chains were listed by the study as associated with cytomegalovirus. According to a later analysis, parvovirus B19, influenza, CMV and Epstein-Barr virus appeared linked to several top co-occurrence clusters. Because some donors lacked HLA typing at each locus, the association tests relied only on the typed subset. Around 16 rarely observed V segments, including chromosome 9 orphons, were excluded from the earlier analysis of about 500 of the donors because counts were too low. CMV serostatus was the only immune exposure information available for the cohort. Linkage disequilibrium might explain the correlated functional status among segregating V segments, but an unknown experimental factor could not be excluded. A further reported finding was that TCR beta sequences accurately predicted the HLA-A and HLA-B alleles for most subjects in the first cohort. In a later analysis, the rate of TCR association differed among HLA loci, with DRB1 alleles having the most associated TCRs and HLA-C alleles having the fewest. Most TCR sequences were seen in very few donors, while some public TCRs were found in many individuals. Because the 87-base-pair reads could not distinguish some IMGT-functional V segments, including TRBV6-2 and TRBV6-3, those segments were excluded. A later analysis found that most CMV-associated TCR beta chains appeared HLA-restricted, with HLA associations seemingly driven largely by CMV exposure. Compared with the 666-donor mean, donors in an Asian-associated ancestry cluster had fewer N-insertions in productive TCRs, according to a later genetic analysis. A later genetic analysis associated a missense DCLRE1C variant with V-gene and J-gene trimming of TCR beta chains, and an independent cohort replicated the association. In a later analysis, about 17,000 TCR beta sequences were associated with specific HLA alleles at a false discovery rate of 0.05.

The CDR3 covers 14 residues, taking in both the cysteine and the phenylalanine. CDR3 DNA is the only sequence kept; it has 42 bases, read in frame from the first base. Trimming removed 4 bases from V and 4 bases from J; the gene matches leave 7 bases unexplained. According to the germline V gene, CDR1 reads SGDLS and CDR2 reads YYNGEE. The cohort was made up of 500 to 850 healthy bone marrow donors. At the time of sampling, all cohort members were nominally healthy, though unrecorded immune exposures were likely present. The donor tested CMV seropositive, placing the donor among the 289 seropositive members of the cohort. Every donor gave a peripheral blood sample, and the peripheral blood mononuclear cells from that sample were used for TCR beta sequencing. Genomic DNA was extracted from the blood cell samples with the Qiagen DNeasy Blood Extraction Kit.

Sequenced input: PBMCs. This receptor was taken from a man aged 25 to 45 in good health and CMV-seropositive. The chain joins TRBV9 to TRBJ1-2, and 7 junction bases match TRBD1. The CDR3 in this case is CASSPPGGSYGYTF. The nucleotides are TGTGCCAGCAGCCCCCCAGGGGGGAGCTATGGCTACACCTTC.